This T cell receptor beta chain derives from a study of cytotoxic CD8 clonotypes in ibrutinib-treated CLL. The overall study: An average of approximately 260,000 productive templates and approximately 91,000 productive rearrangements was obtained per sample. Notes on the study in general: Sampling times differed between sustained-remission and progressing patients.

This clone was recorded once. Its antigen is unidentified. Deletions cut 5 bases from V and 3 bases from J, with 11 bases between. CDR1 is LNHDA, CDR2 SQIVND, per germline (reference sequence). CDR3 length: 15 amino acids. Sequencing used immunoSEQ multiplex PCR; TCRdb keeps in-frame clones, though not all of them. The repertoire includes about 69,000 clones, around 80% of them detected once, and 6% to 9% sits in the top ten. The chain links TRBV19 to TRBJ2-6; the D is unclear. The specimen was PBMCs, collected at disease progression, from a patient treated with ibrutinib. The sequence came from a human donor with chronic lymphocytic leukemia. This CDR3 is CASSPLDGGANVLTF. Here the CDR3 DNA reads TGTGCCAGTAGTCCTTTAGATGGTGGGGCCAACGTCCTGACTTTC.